These 29 T cell receptor beta chains were all obtained from the same sample, sequenced in a study of T cells in Graves' hyperthyroidism and ophthalmopathy. Template material for amplifying TCR beta CDR3 regions consisted of RNA transcripts. A first-round RT-PCR of the TCR CDR3 used the HTBI primer set. TCRdb re-analysed the multiplex PCR reads in MiXCR, keeping a single row per CDR3 protein. This sample has roughly 420,000 distinct CDR3 sequences, with about a sixth found just once. The source material was blood. The receptors were sampled from a woman younger than 35 with Graves' hyperthyroidism.

The rearrangement joins TRBV5-1 to TRBJ2-6, with a weak D call TRBD1 (5 bases). The germline V and J ends were trimmed by 3 bases and 0 bases, with 16 bases remaining between them. The CDR3 contains 18 residues. The germline V gene encodes CDR1 SGHRS and CDR2 YFSETQ. This chain's CDR3 is CASSSSVQGRSGANVLTF. The DNA for the CDR3 is TGCGCCAGCAGCTCTTCGGTTCAGGGCCGCTCTGGGGCCAACGTCCTGACTTTC.

This clonotype was counted only a few times. V gene TRBV12-3 or TRBV12-4 combines with J gene TRBJ1-1; the match to TRBD1 covers 8 bases. The junction had 6 bases not matched to a gene; V was cut back by 3 bases and J by 3 bases. This CDR3 contains 15 residues. The DNA for the CDR3 is TGTGCCAGCAGTTTGGTACAGGGGGGTTACACTGAAGCTTTCTTT. Its protein is CASSLVQGGYTEAFF.

The chain uses TRBV7-2 and TRBJ1-4; D might be TRBD1 (6 bases). Germline V lookup: CDR1 SGHTA, CDR2 FQGNSA. The CDR3 sequence is 14 residues long. With 6 bases removed from V and 5 bases from J, the gap between germline ends came to 13 bases. This CDR3 reads CASRKTGPNEKLFF. CDR3 coding DNA: TGTGCCAGCAGGAAAACAGGGCCCAATGAAAAACTGTTTTTT.

This clonotype was observed at least ten times. The CDR3, as DNA: TGTGCCAGCAGCTCCAACTCCGGAGAGACCCAGTACTTC. Translation: CASSSNSGETQYF. The chain recombines TRBV7-2 with TRBJ2-5; D call uncertain. There are 13 residues in the CDR3. The germline V and J ends were trimmed by 4 bases and 4 bases, with 10 bases remaining between them. The germline CDR1 and CDR2 sequences are SGHTA and FQGNSA.

The CDR3 bases are TGTGCCAGCAGCGGGCTAGCGGGAGCTAAGTACTACGAGCAGTACTTC. Residues: CASSGLAGAKYYEQYF. This chain uses TRBV14 with TRBJ2-7; 10 bases align to TRBD2. With V trimmed by 5 bases and J by 3 bases, 10 bases remained unmatched. The length of the CDR3 is 16 residues. Germline loops: CDR1 SGHDN, CDR2 FVKESK.

This clonotype was seen only a few times. This clone may be a read error of a much larger clone one base away. The chain joins TRBV28 to TRBJ1-1; D perhaps matches TRBD1 (5 bases). V was trimmed by 5 bases and J by 3 bases, leaving 10 bases between them. Per the germline V gene, CDR1 is MDHEN and CDR2 is SYDVKM. There are 13 residues in the CDR3. CDR3 protein: CASSTTDDTEAFF. The CDR3, as DNA: TGTGCCAGCAGTACGACAGACGACACTGAAGCTTTCTTT.

This clonotype was seen ten or more times. The V and J genes are TRBV6-1 and TRBJ2-7, with TRBD2 as a possible D gene (5 bases). Germline loops: CDR1 MNHNS, CDR2 SASEGT. Deletions cut 7 bases from V and 1 base from J, with 8 bases between. The CDR3 runs to 12 residues. CDR3 amino acids: CASTEGSYEQYF. The CDR3 DNA reads TGTGCCAGCACCGAGGGTTCCTACGAGCAGTACTTC.

This clonotype was detected ten times or more. V gene TRBV5-6 combines with J gene TRBJ1-6; no clear D. Trimming took off 6 bases at V and 5 bases at J, with 12 bases between the two ends. The CDR3 contains 14 residues. From germline, CDR1 is SGHDT and CDR2 YYEEEE. CDR3 residues: CASTSGPNNSPLHF. In DNA form, the CDR3 reads TGTGCCAGCACCTCCGGACCGAATAATTCACCCCTCCACTTT.

This clonotype appeared many times. The chain employs TRBV20-1 and TRBJ2-3; TRBD2 aligns across 9 bases. There are 15 residues in the CDR3. From germline, CDR1 is DFQATT and CDR2 SNEGSKA (reference sequence). V lost 5 bases and J lost 3; bases outside the gene matches: 9. The CDR3 here is CSAPNSGSGTDTQYF. The DNA for the CDR3 is TGCAGTGCTCCTAATAGCGGGAGTGGTACAGATACGCAGTATTTT.

The V call is TRBV6-5, the J call TRBJ2-3; 8 nucleotides align to TRBD2. The germline V gene has CDR1 MNHEY and CDR2 SVGAGI. The V gene end was trimmed by 0 bases and the J gene end by 3 bases; junction bases not matched to a gene: 8. The CDR3 spans 17 residues. CDR3 in amino acids: CASSYSGPGGPTDTQYF. CDR3 in DNA: TGTGCCAGCAGTTACTCGGGCCCGGGGGGGCCGACAGATACGCAGTATTTT.

This clonotype appeared many times. The chain uses TRBV6-1 and TRBJ2-5; TRBD2 matches 9 bases. CDR3 size: 15 residues. Germline trimming cut 3 bases from V and 5 bases from J; bases unmatched to any gene: 7. The germline V gene encodes CDR1 MNHNS and CDR2 SASEGT. The CDR3 coding sequence is TGTGCCAGCAGTGACCACGCGGGGGGGCCGGAGACCCAGTACTTC. Protein sequence: CASSDHAGGPETQYF.

This clonotype was seen repeatedly, ten times or more. V gene TRBV6-1 combines with J gene TRBJ2-5, with 7 bases aligning to TRBD1. The CDR3 length is 15 residues. CDR1 is MNHNS and CDR2 is SASEGT in the germline V gene. V gave up 4 bases and J gave up 5 bases; unmatched junction bases: 10. The CDR3 DNA follows: TGTGCCAGCAGTGTAATGGTACAGGGGAGTGAGACCCAGTACTTC. Translation gives CASSVMVQGSETQYF.

The table lists this clonotype with many counts. Written as DNA, the CDR3 is TGTGCCAGCTCACCTCCCCTGAGGGAAACTGAAGCTTTCTTT. Protein product: CASSPPLRETEAFF. The rearrangement joins TRBV18 to TRBJ1-1, with D hard to call. Trimming took off 3 bases at V and 5 bases at J, with 13 bases between the two ends. Germline V lookup: CDR1 KGHSH, CDR2 LQKENI. The CDR3 runs 14 residues.

In this sample, this clonotype turned up many times. The V gene is TRBV28, the J gene TRBJ2-1; D is undetermined. From germline, CDR1 is MDHEN and CDR2 SYDVKM. V was pared by 2 bases and J by 9 bases, with 14 bases between. The CDR3 spans 14 residues. The DNA for the CDR3 is TGTGCCAGCAGTTTAATATCACCCAGGCTTGAGCAGTTCTTC. It yields the protein CASSLISPRLEQFF. Full variable domain (missing parts from reference TRBV28 and TRBJ2-1): DVKVTQSSRYLVKRTGEKVFLECVQDMDHENMFWYRQDPGLGLRLIYFSYDVKMKEKGDIPEGYSVSREKKERFSLILESASTNQTSMYLCASSLISPRLEQFFGPGTRLTVL.

This clonotype was counted at least ten times. The V and J genes are TRBV27 and TRBJ2-7; TRBD1 matches at 9 bases. V shed 4 bases, J shed 0 bases, and the junction held 4 bases outside the gene matches. Germline V lookup: CDR1 MNHEY, CDR2 SMNVEV (reference sequence). This CDR3 has 15 amino acids. CDR3 nucleotide sequence: TGTGCCAGCAGTTCAGGGACAGGGAGCTCCTACGAGCAGTACTTC. It specifies CASSSGTGSSYEQYF.

This clonotype was recorded at least ten times. The chain uses TRBV27 and TRBJ1-1, with D possibly being TRBD1 (5 bases). CDR1 MNHEY and CDR2 SMNVEV come from the germline V gene (reference sequence). The CDR3 extends over 15 amino acids. The V end was cut by 5 bases, the J end by 4 bases, with 17 bases between. The CDR3, as DNA: TGTGCCAGCAGTCCGCCGGCTGGGGCCGCCACTGAAGCTTTCTTT. Translating it yields CASSPPAGAATEAFF.

Only a few counts were recorded for this clonotype. V and J are TRBV20-1 and TRBJ1-4; 10 bases agree with TRBD1. This CDR3 contains 14 residues. Losses at the gene ends were 6 bases for V and 6 bases for J; bases not matched to a gene: 7. Germline CDR1 is DFQATT and CDR2 is SNEGSKA (reference sequence). The CDR3 DNA is TGCAGTGCCGAAAGGACAGGGGGAGATGAAAAACTGTTTTTT. Translating it yields CSAERTGGDEKLFF.

CDR3 loop: CASSLGKTSGIYEQYV. Written as DNA, the CDR3 is TGTGCCAGCAGTTTAGGAAAAACTAGCGGGATTTACGAGCAGTACGTC. V and J are TRBV28 and TRBJ2-7, with 10 nucleotides matching TRBD2. CDR1 MDHEN and CDR2 SYDVKM come from the germline V gene. The CDR3 extends over 16 amino acids. Germline trimming cut 2 bases from V and 4 bases from J; bases unmatched to any gene: 8.

The sample holds many counts of this clonotype. The V and J genes are TRBV20-1 and TRBJ1-1, with TRBD1 identical over 12 bases. Germline V lookup: CDR1 DFQATT, CDR2 SNEGSKA (reference sequence). The V segment lost 6 bases and the J segment 3 bases; nucleotides outside the gene matches: 17. CDR3 size: 18 residues. The CDR3 DNA is TGCAGTGCGCCATCAACTCCCGGGACAGGGGGCATCGACACTGAAGCTTTCTTT. It specifies CSAPSTPGTGGIDTEAFF.

This chain joins TRBV7-8 and TRBJ2-1; D possibly corresponds to TRBD1 (6 bases). The germline V and J ends were trimmed by 4 bases and 11 bases, with 12 bases remaining between them. Germline V gene data show CDR1 as SGHVS and CDR2 as FQNEAQ. The CDR3 is 12 residues long. CDR3 sequence: CASSSQTGQQFF. As DNA, the CDR3 is TGTGCCAGCAGCTCCCAGACAGGTCAGCAGTTCTTC.

As concerns this clonotype: The CDR3 end shows no conserved phenylalanine or tryptophan, and so a read error is likely. J is TRBJ2-2 and V is TRBV12-3 or TRBV12-4; possible D gene TRBD2, 6 bases. This CDR3 spans 13 amino acids. Trimming stripped 3 bases from V and 6 bases from J, with 8 bases between. CDR3 DNA sequence: TGTGCCAGCAGTTTCCTAGCGTCCGGGGAGCTGTTTCTT. The encoded protein is CASSFLASGELFL.

This clonotype was seen many times. This chain connects TRBV7-2 to TRBJ2-7, with 12 bases identical to TRBD2. V was pared by 5 bases and J by 4 bases, with 9 bases of the junction left unmatched. The CDR3 spans 16 residues. Germline V gene lookup returns CDR1 SGHTA and CDR2 FQGNSA. CDR3 protein: CASSRTSGGLSYEQYF. The CDR3, as DNA: TGTGCCAGCAGCAGAACTAGCGGGGGGTTGTCGTACGAGCAGTACTTC.

This clonotype showed up many times. The chain couples TRBV11-2 to TRBJ2-7, with D possibly TRBD2 on 6 matching bases. The V and J ends lost 1 base and 3 bases respectively, with 13 bases between them. The CDR3 spans 15 residues. In germline, CDR1 is SGHAT, CDR2 FQNNGV. The CDR3 bases are TGTGCCAGCAGCTTAGTGGAGGGTGAGGTCTACGAGCAGTACTTC. Translation gives CASSLVEGEVYEQYF.

The CDR3: CASSLGGFASGRYNEQFF. The CDR3 region has the DNA TGTGCCAGCAGCTTGGGGGGGTTCGCTAGCGGGAGGTACAATGAGCAGTTCTTC. This chain joins TRBV5-4 and TRBJ2-1, with TRBD2 matching over 11 bases. The CDR3 contains 18 residues. Germline CDR1 is SGHNT and CDR2 is YYREEE (reference sequence). J was trimmed by 4 bases and V by 0 bases; bases with no gene match: 9.

The chain combines TRBV20-1 with TRBJ2-7, with 7 bases matching TRBD1. This CDR3 has 16 residues. Unmatched junction bases numbered 17, after V lost 0 bases and J lost 9 bases. Germline CDR1 and CDR2: DFQATT and SNEGSKA (reference sequence). CDR3 bases: TGCAGTGCTAGAGATAGTCAGGTGACAGGGCCTCTTGGGCAGTACTTC. This translates into CSARDSQVTGPLGQYF.

This clonotype was seen many times. The rearrangement uses TRBV6-2 or TRBV6-3 and TRBJ2-7; D perhaps matches TRBD2 (5 bases). Germline V gene data show CDR1 as MNHEY and CDR2 as SVGEGT. Between the trimmed V and J ends, which lost 2 bases and 4 bases, there was a span of 9 bases. This CDR3 contains 13 residues. The CDR3 here is CASSYEGQYEQYF. Written as DNA, the CDR3 is TGTGCCAGCAGTTACGAGGGCCAGTACGAGCAGTACTTC.

Turning to this clonotype: This could be a read error, since a much larger clone is one nucleotide away. The V call is TRBV20-1, the J call TRBJ2-7; 10 nucleotides agree with TRBD2. The CDR3 spans 18 residues. Trimming removed 5 bases from V and 3 bases from J; junction bases left unmatched: 19. The germline gives CDR1 DFQATT, CDR2 SNEGSKA (reference sequence). The CDR3 DNA reads TGCAGTGCTGCGTCGGGGGAGGCTAGCGGGAGCCGGTACTACGAGCAGTACTTC. This gives the protein CSAASGEASGSRYYEQYF.

The sample holds many counts of this clonotype. V gene TRBV3-1 combines with J gene TRBJ1-2; TRBD1 might be the D (6 bases). The CDR3 length is 13 residues. Germline CDR1 reads LGHDT; CDR2 reads YNNKEL (reference sequence). V was clipped by 7 bases and J by 8 bases, with 17 bases between them. In DNA, the CDR3 is TGTGCCAGCAACATCAGGGGAGATGAAGGCTACACCTTC. This translates into CASNIRGDEGYTF.

This clonotype was observed at least ten times. V usage is TRBV27 and J usage is TRBJ1-5; D unclear. Germline-derived CDR1 and CDR2 are MNHEY and SMNVEV (reference sequence). The CDR3 is 15 amino acids. V was trimmed by 0 bases and J by 5 bases, leaving 11 bases between them. The CDR3 protein is CASSLSAAAYQPQHF. Here the CDR3 DNA reads TGTGCCAGCAGTTTATCGGCGGCGGCGTATCAGCCCCAGCATTTT.